These 2 T cell receptor beta chains share one sample of origin, sequenced in a study of vaccination effects on CD4 cells after COVID-19. TCRdb's copy holds only in-frame clones and misses some; the assay was immunoSEQ multiplex PCR. This sample carries tens of thousands of clones, around 69% of them seen once, and the ten largest clones take roughly 2.3%. Cells that had been cultured for 10 days were the source of isolated CD4+ T cells. All participants had two doses of either the BNT162b2 or mRNA-1273 vaccine. No antigens are known for them. The sequenced sample was CD4+ T cells from PBMCs cultured without peptide, obtained after COVID-19 vaccination. The source of these receptors is a human donor who received a COVID-19 vaccine.

The chain links TRBV7-3 to TRBJ2-5, with 9 bases fitting TRBD2. The germline gives CDR1 SGHTA, CDR2 FQGTGA. CDR3 length: 16 amino acids. J lost 5 bases, V lost 2 bases, and 9 bases had no gene match. The CDR3 coding sequence is TGTGCCAGCAGCTTATATGGGCGGGGGGGCCGTGAGACCCAGTACTTC. Translated: CASSLYGRGGRETQYF.

The table lists this clone with a count of one. The rearrangement joins TRBV5-1 to TRBJ1-1; D perhaps matches TRBD1 (6 bases). This CDR3 region has 16 residues. With 4 bases removed from V and 10 bases from J, the gap between germline ends came to 26 bases. Germline-derived CDR1 and CDR2 are SGHRS and YFSETQ. CDR3 sequence reads: CASSRADSTGPRGAFF. DNA for the CDR3: TGCGCCAGCAGCAGGGCGGATAGCACAGGGCCGAGGGGAGCTTTCTTT. The variable domain in full, completed from reference TRBV5-1 and TRBJ1-1, reads KAGVTQTPRYLIKTRGQQVTLSCSPISGHRSVSWYQQTPGQGLQFLFEYFSETQRNKGNFPGRFSGRQFSNSRSEMNVSTLELGDSALYLCASSRADSTGPRGAFFGQGTRLTVV.